This note documents a single T cell receptor beta chain sequence. Trimming took off 0 bases at V and 6 bases at J, with 4 bases between the two ends. Germline V CDR1 and CDR2: SGHNT, YYREEE (reference sequence). CDR3 length equals 11 residues. The sample is drawn from a study of shared clonotypes between healthy human individuals. The protocol was immunoSEQ multiplex PCR, while the TCRdb copy is restricted to in-frame clones and leaves out a portion. The data show more than 1.2 million clones, roughly 98.5% seen once. V gene TRBV5-4 combines with J gene TRBJ2-7; D remains unclear. This TCR was sampled from a man aged 30 to 45 in good health. Sequenced: naive CD4+ T cells sorted from blood. As for subset: CD45RA+ positively selected. CDR3 region: CASSLGREQYF. CDR3 nucleotides: TGTGCCAGCAGCTTGGGCCGCGAGCAGTACTTC.